This T cell receptor (beta chain) was recovered during a study of blood T cell repertoires in COVID-19. Study-level background: COVID-19 samples, acute and convalescent, were from the United States, Italy and Spain. PBMCs, B-cell-depleted T cells, or T cells provided the cDNA or gDNA that made up the material.

Original analysis: For nucleated cells, counts were estimated from reference gene primer amplification. The data were produced by immunoSEQ multiplex PCR, yet TCRdb's version contains in-frame clones alone and is incomplete. V, J and clone size derive from that table, while D and trimming were established from the DNA sequence. Found here are over 150,000 clones, around 78% of them singletons; the top ten hold roughly 1.7%. Trimming cost V 0 bases and J 4 bases, with 6 bases left between them. The CDR3 is made up of 13 amino acids. In germline, CDR1 is SNHLY, CDR2 FYNNEI. This TCR came from a man older than 75 with acute or convalescent COVID-19. Sequenced material: peripheral blood. The chain carries TRBV2 and TRBJ1-2; D gene uncertain. The CDR3: CASSEARAYGYTF. The CDR3 coding sequence is TGTGCCAGCAGTGAAGCGCGGGCCTATGGCTACACCTTC.